Listed below are T cell receptor beta chains from one sample, sequenced in a study of T cell repertoires in cytomegalovirus infection. Antigens for these TCRs are unknown. MiXCR, applied by TCRdb to the reads, yields one record per CDR3 protein. The sample contains approximately 730,000 distinct CDR3 sequences, 25% to 35% of which appear only once. Material: cultured CD8+ T cells from PBMCs, obtained from culture after CMV antigen stimulation. Every receptor here comes from a human donor in good health (CMV status not recorded). Some clones in this sample may be carry-over from other donors' samples. The CDR3 runs from the conserved cysteine through the conserved F or W. D genes are given only for firm matches. Clone size appears in some rows only: once, few, many, or a class for an expanded clone.

v_gene	j_gene	d_gene	abundance	CDR3aa	CDR3nt
TRBV7-8	TRBJ2-1	NA	many	CASSFLRGMPMEQFF	TGTGCCAGCAGCTTTCTAAGGGGGATGCCGATGGAGCAGTTCTTC
TRBV19	TRBJ1-3	NA	few	CASSTNSGYSGNTIYF	TGTGCCAGTAGTACCAACTCAGGTTACTCTGGAAACACCATATATTTT
TRBV20-1	TRBJ2-1	TRBD2	few	CSASLAGGYNEQFF	TGCAGTGCTAGCCTAGCGGGGGGTTACAATGAGCAGTTCTTC
TRBV7-2	TRBJ2-3	TRBD2	NA	CASSIGTRVRTDTQYF	TGTGCCAGCAGCATAGGGACTAGGGTCCGCACAGATACGCAGTATTTT
TRBV12-3/TRBV12-4	TRBJ1-2	TRBD1	few	CASSLDATGGLGYTF	TGTGCCAGCAGTTTAGACGCCACAGGGGGCTTGGGCTACACCTTC
TRBV28	TRBJ1-2	NA	NA	CASSSTAYGYTF	TGTGCCAGCAGTTCGACAGCTTATGGCTACACCTTC
TRBV27	TRBJ1-1	NA	NA	CASSSPSRGETEAFF	TGTGCCAGCAGTTCCCCGAGCCGGGGGGAGACTGAAGCTTTCTTT
TRBV2	TRBJ1-3	NA	NA	CASSQGGGAAGNTIYF	TGTGCCAGCAGTCAGGGAGGGGGGGCAGCTGGAAACACCATATATTTT
TRBV19	TRBJ2-1	NA	NA	CASSIGDKSSYNEQFF	TGTGCCAGTAGTATAGGGGACAAAAGCTCCTACAATGAGCAGTTCTTC
TRBV2	TRBJ1-1	NA	NA	CARSFRRRGNTEAFF	TGTGCCAGATCTTTCAGGCGTCGAGGGAACACTGAAGCTTTCTTT
TRBV7-2	TRBJ2-7	NA	few	CASSLGGGADEQYF	TGTGCCAGCAGCTTAGGAGGGGGGGCCGACGAGCAGTACTTC
TRBV7-8	TRBJ2-7	TRBD2	many	CASSLVSQGGSREQYF	TGTGCCAGCAGCTTAGTGTCTCAGGGAGGGAGTAGAGAGCAGTACTTC
TRBV13	TRBJ2-2	NA	NA	CASSPERRTDTGELFF	TGTGCCAGCAGTCCAGAACGGCGTACGGACACCGGGGAGCTGTTTTTT
TRBV6-6	TRBJ2-1	TRBD2	few	CASRGTSGNYNEQFF	TGTGCCAGCAGGGGGACTAGCGGGAACTACAATGAGCAGTTCTTC
TRBV7-9	TRBJ1-2	NA	many	CASSTYGYTF	TGTGCCAGCAGCACGTATGGCTACACCTTC
TRBV6-6	TRBJ1-2	NA	NA	CASSYSTQDGYTF	TGTGCCAGCAGTTACTCGACGCAGGATGGCTACACCTTC
TRBV12-3/TRBV12-4	TRBJ1-2	NA	few	CASSFGGPKTYGYTF	TGTGCCAGCAGTTTTGGTGGACCGAAGACCTATGGCTACACCTTC
TRBV7-8	TRBJ2-5	NA	many	CASSLVKGQETSETQYF	TGTGCCAGCAGCTTAGTTAAAGGCCAGGAAACCAGTGAGACCCAGTACTTC
TRBV27	TRBJ2-7	NA	NA	CASRGESYEQYF	TGTGCCAGCAGGGGAGAGAGCTACGAGCAGTACTTC
TRBV7-4	TRBJ2-5	TRBD1	NA	CASSTGTGRNQETQYF	TGTGCCAGCAGCACGGGGACAGGAAGGAACCAAGAGACCCAGTACTTC
TRBV6-1	TRBJ2-2	NA	NA	CASSFTVNTHLDTGELFF	TGTGCCAGCAGTTTTACAGTAAATACTCACTTGGACACCGGGGAGCTGTTTTTT
TRBV7-6	TRBJ1-1	NA	few	CASSLGTYYSAFF	TGTGCCAGCAGCTTAGGGACATACTATTCGGCTTTCTTT
TRBV13	TRBJ2-5	NA	NA	CASSPVRGAHAETQYF	TGTGCCAGCAGTCCCGTTCGGGGGGCGCACGCAGAGACCCAGTACTTC
TRBV12-3/TRBV12-4	TRBJ1-1	TRBD1	few	CASSRRQGAVLNTEAFF	TGTGCCAGCAGTCGAAGACAGGGGGCGGTTTTGAACACTGAAGCTTTCTTT
TRBV19	TRBJ1-6	TRBD1	few	CASSSYPGTGGREDNSPLHF	TGTGCCAGTAGCAGTTACCCCGGGACAGGGGGCCGAGAAGATAATTCACCCCTCCACTTT
TRBV24-1	TRBJ2-1	TRBD1	few	CATSEATGGYDNEQFF	TGTGCCACCAGTGAAGCGACAGGGGGCTACGACAATGAGCAGTTCTTC
TRBV7-9	TRBJ2-3	TRBD1	NA	CASSGGQGESADTQYF	TGTGCCAGCAGCGGAGGACAGGGGGAGAGTGCAGATACGCAGTATTTT